The 18 T cell receptor beta chains below all came from one sample that was sequenced in a study of Graves' ophthalmopathy and Graves' hyperthyroidism. RNA served as the template for amplifying TCR beta CDR3 regions. Investigators did first-round RT-PCR with HTBI primers, then second-round multiplex PCR. TCRdb reprocessed the multiplex PCR reads via MiXCR and lists one record per CDR3 protein. The profile shows roughly 160,000 distinct CDR3 sequences, roughly two fifths of them singletons. Sequenced input: peripheral blood. The source of these receptors is a man aged 30 to 45 with Graves' ophthalmopathy.

This clonotype was recorded at least ten times. The V call is TRBV27, the J call TRBJ1-2, with TRBD1 matching over 7 bases. This CDR3 is built from 13 residues. From germline, CDR1 is MNHEY and CDR2 SMNVEV (reference sequence). V was pared by 1 base and J by 8 bases, with 4 bases of the junction left unmatched. The CDR3 loop reads CASSLYTGDGYTF. The CDR3 DNA reads TGTGCCAGCAGTTTATATACAGGGGACGGCTACACCTTC.

The chain links TRBV18 to TRBJ1-1, with a tentative D call TRBD1 (6 bases). Germline V gene sequence: CDR1 KGHSH, CDR2 LQKENI. V was cut by 4 bases and J by 0 bases, with 15 bases left in between. The CDR3 spans 16 residues. The DNA of the CDR3 is TGTGCCAGCTCACAAACAGGGCTTGCCATGAACACTGAAGCTTTCTTT. Protein sequence: CASSQTGLAMNTEAFF.

This clonotype appeared many times. The rearrangement links TRBV28 to TRBJ1-5; tentatively, D is TRBD1 (6 bases). V was cut by 2 bases and J by 7 bases, with 12 bases left in between. From germline, CDR1 is MDHEN and CDR2 SYDVKM. The CDR3 has 14 amino acids. The CDR3, as DNA: TGTGCCAGCAGTTTAAGGGTCAGGGGACAGCCCCAGCATTTT. Amino acid sequence: CASSLRVRGQPQHF.

This clonotype was observed at least ten times. This sequence joins TRBV28 and TRBJ1-2; TRBD1 aligns across 8 bases. This CDR3 region has 14 residues. V shed 2 bases, J shed 7 bases, and the junction held 6 bases outside the gene matches. Germline loops: CDR1 MDHEN, CDR2 SYDVKM. The CDR3 DNA reads as TGTGCCAGCAGTTTACCTCGGACAGGGCCTGGCTACACCTTC. Translation gives CASSLPRTGPGYTF.

This clonotype was recorded at least ten times. The chain employs TRBV6-2 or TRBV6-3 and TRBJ1-1, with 7 bases aligning to TRBD1. The germline CDR1 and CDR2 sequences are MNHEY and SVGEGT. The CDR3 is made up of 15 amino acids. With 5 bases clipped from V and 0 bases from J, the junction kept 6 bases outside the gene matches. The CDR3 nucleotides read TGTGCCAGCAGTGAGCGGACAGGAGTGAACACTGAAGCTTTCTTT. Protein sequence: CASSERTGVNTEAFF.

This clonotype was observed a few times. V is TRBV10-3 and J is TRBJ2-7; D might be TRBD1 or TRBD2, each matching 5 bases. This CDR3 spans 15 amino acids. Trimming left V 3 bases short and J 2 bases short, with 14 bases between. Germline CDR1 and CDR2: ENHRY and SYGVKD. CDR3 in amino acids: CAISDQSGPTYEQYF. The DNA of the CDR3 is TGTGCCATCAGTGACCAATCGGGGCCGACCTACGAGCAGTACTTC.

The rearrangement uses TRBV6-1 and TRBJ1-2; D remains ambiguous. Germline values: CDR1 MNHNS, CDR2 SASEGT. The length of the CDR3 is 13 residues. V lost 1 base and J lost 4, with 7 bases in between. The CDR3 bases are TGTGCCAGCAGTGAAGGCAGGACCTATGGCTACACCTTC. Translation gives CASSEGRTYGYTF.

This clonotype was found many times. J is TRBJ2-2 and V is TRBV29-1; D remains unclear. Germline CDR1 SQVTM, CDR2 ANQGSEA. CDR3 size: 13 residues. Deletions cut 3 bases from V and 2 bases from J, with 7 bases between. In DNA, the CDR3 is TGCAGCGTTGACACTACCAACACCGGGGAGCTGTTTTTT. Translation: CSVDTTNTGELFF.

This clonotype was counted at least ten times. The chain uses TRBV27 and TRBJ1-5; no clear D. Per the germline V gene, CDR1 is MNHEY and CDR2 is SMNVEV (reference sequence). The CDR3 contains 13 residues. Trimming stripped 3 bases from V and 6 bases from J, with 9 bases between. The CDR3 bases are TGTGCCAGCAGTTTCGATCGGCGTCAGCCCCAGCATTTT. This sequence encodes CASSFDRRQPQHF.

At least ten counts were recorded for this clonotype. The genes are TRBV28 and TRBJ2-5; possibly TRBD1 for D (5 bases). Germline CDR1 and CDR2: MDHEN and SYDVKM. Trimming left V 8 bases short and J 5 bases short, with 9 bases between. This CDR3 has 11 residues. CDR3 residues: CASEKGETQYF. In DNA form, the CDR3 reads TGTGCCAGCGAAAAGGGGGAGACCCAGTACTTC.

This clonotype was found many times. CDR3: CASSVGAEAFF. The CDR3 coding sequence is TGCGCCAGCAGTGTAGGGGCTGAAGCTTTCTTT. The V and J genes are TRBV5-1 and TRBJ1-1; a possible D gene is TRBD1 (5 bases). Germline V gene lookup returns CDR1 SGHRS and CDR2 YFSETQ. CDR3 length: 11 amino acids. Trimming took 5 bases from V and 6 from J, leaving 8 bases between them.

This clonotype was observed many times. The rearrangement joins TRBV4-1 to TRBJ2-7; D remains ambiguous. This CDR3 spans 16 amino acids. Per the germline V gene, CDR1 is MGHRA and CDR2 is YSYEKL. Deletions cut 0 bases from V and 2 bases from J, with 14 bases between. CDR3: CASSQDRGLGTYEQYF. The CDR3 DNA reads TGCGCCAGCAGCCAAGATCGTGGGCTAGGGACCTACGAGCAGTACTTC.

Many counts were recorded for this clonotype. The V gene is TRBV2, the J gene TRBJ2-7; 7 bases line up with TRBD1. The CDR3 covers 12 residues. In germline, CDR1 is SNHLY, CDR2 FYNNEI. V lost 7 bases to trimming and J lost 3 bases; unmatched junction nucleotides: 3. This chain's CDR3 is CASNDRDYEQYF. CDR3 DNA sequence: TGTGCCAGCAATGACAGGGACTACGAGCAGTACTTC.

DNA of the CDR3: TGTGCCAGCAGTCCGCGGGGACCAAACACTGAAGCTTTCTTT. This translates into CASSPRGPNTEAFF. The genes are TRBV6-1 and TRBJ1-1; tentative D call: TRBD1 (5 bases). V was shortened by 5 bases and J by 2 bases, with 12 bases between the two germline ends. The germline gives CDR1 MNHNS, CDR2 SASEGT. There are 14 residues in the CDR3.

This clonotype was seen repeatedly, ten times or more. The rearrangement uses TRBV12-3 or TRBV12-4 and TRBJ1-5, with D possibly TRBD1 on 5 matching bases. V was cut by 3 bases and J by 7 bases, with 7 bases left in between. The CDR3 totals 12 residues. CDR3 nucleotide sequence: TGTGCCAGCAGTTTGCGGGGCCAGCCCCAGCATTTT. The encoded protein is CASSLRGQPQHF.

The V gene is TRBV28, the J gene TRBJ2-7; D gene uncertain. CDR1 and CDR2 from the germline V gene are MDHEN and SYDVKM. Trimming stripped 4 bases from V and 2 bases from J, with 15 bases between. The CDR3 is 15 amino acids. The CDR3 DNA follows: TGTGCCAGCAGTTCGATTCTTGACACACCCTACGAGCAGTACTTC. Translation gives CASSSILDTPYEQYF.

This clonotype was observed at least ten times. A read error may account for a junction end that differs from germline. The chain joins TRBV20-1 to TRBJ2-7; 10 bases fit TRBD1. The CDR3 spans 15 residues. Germline V lookup: CDR1 DFQATT, CDR2 SNEGSKA (reference sequence). CDR3 nucleotide sequence: TGCAGTGCAAGAGGGGGGACAGGGGCTAACGGCGAGCAGTACTTC. Protein: CSARGGTGANGEQYF.

This clonotype was found many times. V usage is TRBV20-1 and J usage is TRBJ1-2; D unclear. The CDR3 consists of 13 residues. With 5 bases removed from V and 4 bases from J, the gap between germline ends came to 14 bases. From germline, CDR1 is DFQATT and CDR2 SNEGSKA (reference sequence). CDR3 nucleotides: TGCAGTGCTCTTAAGGCCGAATCCTATGGCTACACCTTC. Its translation is CSALKAESYGYTF.